Each of the 20 T cell receptor beta chains below was sequenced from the same sample in a study of blood T cell repertoires in COVID-19. The data were produced by immunoSEQ multiplex PCR, yet TCRdb's version contains in-frame clones alone and is incomplete. The top ten clones hold less than 3.5% of a sample with a few hundred thousand clones, 65% to 85% of them seen once. Material for sequencing was peripheral blood. These receptors all stem from a man in his fifties or sixties with active or convalescent COVID-19.

J is TRBJ2-3 and V is TRBV6-5, with 7 bases fitting TRBD2. The CDR3 is made up of 15 amino acids. V gave up 6 bases and J gave up 1 base; unmatched junction bases: 7. In germline, CDR1 is MNHEY, CDR2 SVGAGI. The CDR3 bases are TGTGCCAGCAGCGTTGGGGGGGTGGGCACAGATACGCAGTATTTT. It yields the protein CASSVGGVGTDTQYF.

This clone was observed a handful of times. The CDR3 reads CASSLQGFDGYTF. CDR3 bases: TGCGCCAGCAGCTTACAGGGTTTCGACGGCTACACCTTC. The chain has TRBV10-2 and TRBJ1-2; D possibly corresponds to TRBD1 (6 bases). The CDR3 sequence is 13 residues long. The germline V gene has CDR1 WSHSY and CDR2 SAAADI. Trimming cost V 6 bases and J 8 bases, with 16 bases left between them.

V gene TRBV9 combines with J gene TRBJ1-3, with D unclear. The CDR3 is made up of 15 amino acids. The germline V gene encodes CDR1 SGDLS and CDR2 YYNGEE. Deletions cut 4 bases from V and 2 bases from J, with 13 bases between. CDR3 residues: CASSPRPGTGNTIYF. For the CDR3, the DNA is TGTGCCAGCAGCCCCCGTCCGGGAACTGGAAACACCATATATTTT.

J is TRBJ2-7 and V is TRBV27, with 9 positions matching TRBD2. The V segment lost 3 bases and the J segment 3 bases; nucleotides outside the gene matches: 6. The CDR3 length is 15 residues. Germline assignment: CDR1 MNHEY and CDR2 SMNVEV (reference sequence). This chain's CDR3 is CASSFGREGIYEQYF. The CDR3 bases are TGTGCCAGCAGTTTCGGGCGGGAGGGCATCTACGAGCAGTACTTC.

The chain has TRBV12-3 or TRBV12-4 and TRBJ2-4; 7 bases are shared with TRBD1. Trimming took 6 bases from V and 9 from J; bases not matched to a gene: 5. The length of the CDR3 is 12 residues. CDR3 bases: TGTGCCAGCAGCCCGACAGGGACCATTCAGTACTTC. Its protein product is CASSPTGTIQYF.

This chain uses TRBV19 with TRBJ1-2; 7 bases are shared with TRBD1. The trim removed 5 bases at V and 1 base at J, leaving 7 bases unmatched. The germline V gene encodes CDR1 LNHDA and CDR2 SQIVND (reference sequence). There are 15 residues in the CDR3. CDR3 bases: TGTGCCAGTAGTCACCGACAGGGCCATAACTATGGCTACACCTTC. Amino acids: CASSHRQGHNYGYTF.

The J gene is TRBJ1-1, the V gene TRBV19; no definite D call. The germline V gene encodes CDR1 LNHDA and CDR2 SQIVND (reference sequence). CDR3 length: 13 amino acids. V lost 5 bases to trimming and J lost 1 base, with 8 bases between them. The CDR3 coding sequence is TGTGCCAGTAGTGACGGAGAGAACACTGAAGCTTTCTTT. Translated, it gives CASSDGENTEAFF.

The chain recombines TRBV10-3 with TRBJ1-2; 8 nucleotides match TRBD1. Germline CDR1 is ENHRY and CDR2 is SYGVKD. The CDR3 is made up of 15 amino acids. With 1 base clipped from V and 4 bases from J, the junction kept 5 bases outside the gene matches. The chain's CDR3 is CAISEFDRGGYGYTF. DNA for the CDR3: TGTGCCATCAGTGAGTTCGACAGGGGCGGCTATGGCTACACCTTC.

The CDR3 region is CASSPRTVSNTEAFF. CDR3 bases: TGTGCCAGCAGCCCCCGGACAGTGTCGAACACTGAAGCTTTCTTT. V usage is TRBV2 and J usage is TRBJ1-1; a possible D gene is TRBD1 (6 bases). V was shortened by 6 bases and J by 1 base, with 15 bases between the two germline ends. This CDR3 contains 15 residues. Germline V gives CDR1 SNHLY, CDR2 FYNNEI.

The CDR3 is CASSLGQGHYGYTF. CDR3 coding DNA: TGCGCCAGCAGCTTGGGACAGGGACACTATGGCTACACCTTC. The J gene is TRBJ1-2, the V gene TRBV5-1; 7 bases are shared with TRBD1. The germline CDR1 and CDR2 sequences are SGHRS and YFSETQ. This CDR3 comprises 14 residues. Trimming took 0 bases from V and 3 from J; bases not matched to a gene: 2.

This rearrangement joins TRBV7-9 to TRBJ1-2; TRBD1 matches 9 bases. Trimming removed 1 base from V and 8 bases from J; junction bases left unmatched: 5. The CDR3 consists of 14 residues. CDR1 is SEHNR, CDR2 FQNEAQ, per germline (reference sequence). The CDR3 DNA reads TGTGCCAGCAGCTTAGTTGGACAGGGGAGCGGCTACACCTTC. Its translation: CASSLVGQGSGYTF.

This rearrangement joins TRBV30 to TRBJ1-6; D might be TRBD1 (5 bases). Germline loops: CDR1 GTSNPN, CDR2 SVGIG (reference sequence). The CDR3 sequence is 16 residues long. V lost 1 base, J lost 10 bases, and 20 bases lay in between. The CDR3 is CAWSAGWGGSGSPLHF. DNA of the CDR3: TGTGCCTGGAGTGCCGGGTGGGGGGGTAGTGGATCACCCCTCCACTTT.

The gene calls are TRBV9 and TRBJ2-7, with 15 positions matching TRBD2. This CDR3 region has 16 residues. V gave up 4 bases and J gave up 3 bases; unmatched junction bases: 5. Germline CDR1 is SGDLS and CDR2 is YYNGEE. CDR3 sequence (DNA): TGTGCCAGCAGCCCAGGGACTAGCGGGGGGATCTACGAGCAGTACTTC. Amino acid sequence: CASSPGTSGGIYEQYF.

This chain uses TRBV6-5 with TRBJ1-1; 8 bases are shared with TRBD1. CDR1 is MNHEY and CDR2 is SVGAGI in the germline V gene. V was pared by 5 bases and J by 5 bases, with 4 bases of the junction left unmatched. The CDR3 is 13 amino acids. This CDR3 is CASSRTGLTEAFF. CDR3 DNA: TGTGCCAGCAGTAGGACAGGGTTAACTGAAGCTTTCTTT.

This clone was seen once. The chain uses TRBV27 and TRBJ2-7; 9 positions agree with TRBD1. CDR1 is MNHEY and CDR2 is SMNVEV in the germline V gene (reference sequence). Trimming took 5 bases from V and 4 from J; bases not matched to a gene: 9. This CDR3 has 15 residues. CDR3 nucleotide sequence: TGTGCCAGCAGTGTCCGGGACAGGGTGATTTACGAGCAGTACTTC. It encodes CASSVRDRVIYEQYF.

The V gene is TRBV5-1, the J gene TRBJ1-5; 7 positions match TRBD1. Germline loops: CDR1 SGHRS, CDR2 YFSETQ. The CDR3 loop spans 14 amino acids. V dropped 4 bases and J dropped 5; count of bases not matched to a gene: 6. The chain's CDR3 is CASSPTGRDQPQHF. The DNA of the CDR3 is TGCGCCAGCAGCCCGACAGGGAGAGATCAGCCCCAGCATTTT.

The chain is built from TRBV10-3 and TRBJ2-2; 9 bases map to TRBD1. V gave up 2 bases and J gave up 6 bases; unmatched junction bases: 10. The CDR3 contains 17 residues. The V gene's germline CDR1 is ENHRY and CDR2 SYGVKD. The CDR3 bases are TGTGCCATCAGTGAGCCCGCCCCCGGACAGGGGTCCGGGGAGCTGTTTTTT. As protein: CAISEPAPGQGSGELFF.

As to this clone: An end of the junction does not agree with germline; a read error may underlie this. The chain is built from TRBV7-7 and TRBJ2-3; 9 bases line up with TRBD2. The CDR3 length is 17 residues. Per the germline V gene, CDR1 is SSHAT and CDR2 is FNYEAQ (reference sequence). The CDR3, as DNA: TGTGCTAGCAGCTTAGGGGTAGCGGGGGCGGGCACAGATACGCAGTATTTT. Its protein product is CASSLGVAGAGTDTQYF.

V and J are TRBV21-1 and TRBJ1-4. TRBV21-1 is assigned pseudogene status. This CDR3 contains 15 residues. CDR3 sequence: CPSRGGGADNEKLFF. The DNA of the CDR3 is TGCCCTAGCCGAGGCGGAGGGGCGGATAATGAAAAACTGTTTTTT.

The chain couples TRBV7-2 to TRBJ2-1; D might be TRBD1 (5 bases). Deletions cut 2 bases from V and 7 bases from J, with 21 bases between. This CDR3 has 17 residues. Germline values: CDR1 SGHTA, CDR2 FQGNSA. The CDR3 DNA reads TGTGCCAGCAGCTTACAATTGGGGCGTGGGCTGGGGAATGAGCAGTTCTTC. It codes for CASSLQLGRGLGNEQFF.